What follows is one TCR beta chain and its context. This record comes from a study of blood T cell repertoires in COVID-19. Study-wide context: Samples came from the United States, Italy and Spain, spanning acute and convalescent COVID-19.

Sequencing used immunoSEQ multiplex PCR; TCRdb keeps in-frame clones, though not all of them. Here the sample spans about 440,000 clones, around 88% being singletons. The CDR3 is 15 residues long. The ends lost 6 bases at V and 10 bases at J; junction bases unmatched: 13. Germline CDR1 is SGHRS and CDR2 is YFSETQ. The TCR sequence derives from a woman aged 50 to 60 with COVID-19, enrolled during active disease. What was sequenced was peripheral blood. The V gene is TRBV5-1, the J gene TRBJ2-4; 10 bases fit TRBD1. For the CDR3, the DNA is TGCGCCAGCAAGTCCGGGACAGGGGATTTAAGAATTCAGTACTTC. This sequence encodes CASKSGTGDLRIQYF.